What follows are 30 T cell receptor beta chains derived from one specimen sequenced in a study of T cell repertoires in cytomegalovirus infection (dated by TCRdb to between 2018 and 2020). The treatment or condition label of this sample denotes: in vitro stimulation with specific CMV peptide epitopes to enrich CMV-specific T cells. The sample was run on an Illumina HiSeq 1500. TCRdb ran its own pipeline on the public reads, namely fastp trimming at Q25 and MiXCR clone calling, and kept in-frame beta chains. Each CDR3 protein gets just one entry, which takes the most common genes and DNA from the rows behind it. The sample table records around 800,000 distinct CDR3 sequences; approximately 30% of these occur just once. Around an eighth of the sample is in the top ten clones. These receptors' antigens are unknown. Specimen: cultured CD8+ T cells from PBMCs, collected from culture after CMV antigen stimulation. The receptors shown here come from a human donor in good health (CMV status not recorded). Some clones in this sample may be carry-over from other donors' samples.

This clonotype was counted a few times. CDR3 residues: CASSQDRAAGPEETQYF. The CDR3 DNA follows: TGCGCCAGCAGCCAAGATCGGGCTGCGGGTCCCGAAGAGACCCAGTACTTC. The chain joins TRBV4-3 to TRBJ2-5; a weak D match, TRBD2 (5 bases). CDR3 length equals 17 residues. Germline V lookup: CDR1 LGHNA, CDR2 YSLEER. V was cut by 0 bases and J by 3 bases, with 17 bases left in between.

The chain links TRBV7-6 to TRBJ2-1, with 8 bases that match TRBD2. Trimming took 0 bases from V and 4 from J; bases not matched to a gene: 5. The CDR3 is made up of 16 amino acids. Germline CDR1 SGHVS, CDR2 FNYEAQ. This CDR3 reads CASSLATGGLYNEQFF. The DNA for the CDR3 is TGTGCCAGCAGCTTAGCGACGGGGGGGCTATACAATGAGCAGTTCTTC.

The sample holds many counts of this clonotype. The chain combines TRBV6-5 with TRBJ2-7, with 8 bases matching TRBD1. V was pared by 6 bases and J by 3 bases, with 7 bases of the junction left unmatched. Germline CDR1 MNHEY, CDR2 SVGAGI. This CDR3 comprises 14 residues. This CDR3 is CASSWDRLGYEQYF. The CDR3 DNA reads TGTGCCAGCAGCTGGGACAGGCTGGGCTACGAGCAGTACTTC.

This clonotype came up many times. The V and J genes are TRBV7-8 and TRBJ2-1, with 11 bases fitting TRBD1. The CDR3 is made up of 16 amino acids. With 5 bases clipped from V and 4 bases from J, the junction kept 7 bases outside the gene matches. Looked up from germline, CDR1 is SGHVS and CDR2 is FQNEAQ. The CDR3: CASSLRDRGAYNEQFF. The CDR3 DNA is TGTGCCAGCAGCCTCCGGGACAGGGGGGCATACAATGAGCAGTTCTTC. Full variable domain (remainder filled in from reference TRBV7-8 and TRBJ2-1): GAGVSQSPRYKVAKRGQDVALRCDPISGHVSLFWYQQALGQGPEFLTYFQNEAQLDKSGLPSDRFFAERPEGSVSTLKIQRTQQEDSAVYLCASSLRDRGAYNEQFFGPGTRLTVL.

The chain has TRBV5-6 and TRBJ2-1; D is ambiguous. There are 17 residues in the CDR3. Per the germline V gene, CDR1 is SGHDT and CDR2 is YYEEEE. Between the trimmed V and J ends, which lost 4 bases and 4 bases, there was a span of 21 bases. The CDR3 bases are TGTGCCAGCAGCCCCCTTCCTATAGGTTACGATTACAATGAGCAGTTCTTC. It translates to CASSPLPIGYDYNEQFF.

The rearrangement joins TRBV6-1 to TRBJ1-1; D not resolved. The CDR3 consists of 15 residues. CDR1 is MNHNS, CDR2 SASEGT, per germline. The germline V and J ends were trimmed by 7 bases and 1 base, with 16 bases remaining between them. The CDR3 spells CASNPKMRGNTEAFF. The DNA of the CDR3 is TGTGCCAGCAATCCCAAAATGAGAGGGAACACTGAAGCTTTCTTT.

This clonotype was picked up one time. The J gene is TRBJ2-7, the V gene TRBV19; 14 bases fit TRBD2. This CDR3 has 15 residues. Trimming cost V 5 bases and J 6 bases; bases outside gene matches: 6. Germline V CDR1 and CDR2: LNHDA, SQIVND (reference sequence). The CDR3 DNA is TGTGCCAGTAGTGCGGGACTAGCGGGGGTGATCGAGCAGTACTTC. Protein product: CASSAGLAGVIEQYF.

This chain links TRBV6-4 with TRBJ2-1; D not certain. This CDR3 region has 14 residues. Germline V lookup: CDR1 MRHNA, CDR2 SNTAGT. The V end was cut by 3 bases, the J end by 3 bases, with 9 bases between. The CDR3 region has the DNA TGTGCCAGCAGTGAGTCGTCCCGCTACAATGAGCAGTTCTTC. Protein product: CASSESSRYNEQFF.

A few counts support this clonotype. V and J are TRBV2 and TRBJ2-3; a weak D match, TRBD2 (6 bases). Germline V gene lookup returns CDR1 SNHLY and CDR2 FYNNEI. The CDR3 has 15 residues. V lost 7 bases to trimming and J lost 0 bases, with 14 bases between them. The CDR3 sequence is CASTGGTDSTDTQYF. Written as DNA, the CDR3 is TGTGCCAGCACCGGAGGGACTGATAGCACAGATACGCAGTATTTT.

Concerning this clonotype: A junction end diverges from the germline sequence, so it may reflect a read error. V and J are TRBV23-1 and TRBJ2-5; 7 bases are shared with TRBD1. TRBV23-1 is labeled an ORF, and its function is uncertain. The CDR3 contains 16 residues. DNA of the CDR3: TGCGCCAGCAGCCGGCGACAGGGTATATGCCAAGAGAACCAGTACTTC. It yields the protein CASSRRQGICQENQYF.

The chain recombines TRBV6-1 with TRBJ1-5; no definite D call. Deletions cut 1 base from V and 3 bases from J, with 10 bases between. The CDR3 has 15 residues. CDR1 and CDR2 from the germline V gene are MNHNS and SASEGT. The CDR3 is CASSEGWGHNQPQHF. Here the CDR3 DNA reads TGTGCCAGCAGTGAAGGATGGGGTCACAATCAGCCCCAGCATTTT.

This chain uses TRBV7-6 with TRBJ1-2; 9 nucleotides line up with TRBD1. CDR1 and CDR2 from the germline V gene are SGHVS and FNYEAQ. The CDR3 runs to 14 residues. With 4 bases clipped from V and 6 bases from J, the junction kept 6 bases outside the gene matches. The CDR3 DNA reads as TGTGCCAGCAGCTACGGACAGGGGAGAGATGGCTACACCTTC. Its translation: CASSYGQGRDGYTF.

V is TRBV4-1 and J is TRBJ1-5; TRBD1 might be the D (5 bases). The ends were cut back, 1 base at V and 6 bases at J, with 13 bases in the middle. Germline V CDR1 and CDR2: MGHRA, YSYEKL. This CDR3 is 15 amino acids long. DNA for the CDR3: TGCGCCAGCAGCCAAGGGGACGCTTCTAGTCAGCCCCAGCATTTT. This sequence encodes CASSQGDASSQPQHF.

The chain has TRBV20-1 and TRBJ1-2, with a possible D match to TRBD1 (6 bases). This CDR3 contains 14 residues. V lost 1 base and J lost 3, with 12 bases in between. Germline CDR1 DFQATT, CDR2 SNEGSKA (reference sequence). CDR3 nucleotide sequence: TGCAGTGCTAGAGTAAAAGGGGGGGACTATGGCTACACCTTC. It is translated as CSARVKGGDYGYTF.

This clonotype occurred a few times. This chain joins TRBV5-4 and TRBJ1-4; D remains ambiguous. This CDR3 has 16 amino acids. CDR1 is SGHNT, CDR2 YYREEE, per germline (reference sequence). The ends were cut back, 0 bases at V and 5 bases at J, with 14 bases in the middle. CDR3 in amino acids: CASSLGADGPNEKLFF. DNA for the CDR3: TGTGCCAGCAGCTTGGGCGCAGACGGGCCGAATGAAAAACTGTTTTTT.

The chain links TRBV6-5 to TRBJ1-2; 7 bases map to TRBD1. CDR3 size: 13 residues. Germline trimming cut 6 bases from V and 6 bases from J; bases unmatched to any gene: 7. Per the germline V gene, CDR1 is MNHEY and CDR2 is SVGAGI. DNA for the CDR3: TGTGCCAGCAGCTTTGACAGGGAGGATGGCTACACCTTC. It encodes CASSFDREDGYTF.

This chain uses TRBV6-2 or TRBV6-3 with TRBJ2-6; possibly TRBD1 for D (6 bases). The CDR3 consists of 16 residues. The V and J ends lost 7 bases and 0 bases respectively, with 13 bases between them. CDR1 and CDR2 (germline): MNHEY, SVGEGT. The CDR3 sequence: CASIQDRLSGANVLTF. The CDR3 coding sequence is TGTGCCAGCATCCAGGACAGACTCTCTGGGGCCAACGTCCTGACTTTC.

This clonotype came up a few times. The rearrangement links TRBV5-8 to TRBJ1-5, with D hard to call. Per the germline V gene, CDR1 is SGHTS and CDR2 is YDEGEE. This CDR3 is built from 14 residues. The V end lost 0 bases, the J end lost 4 bases, and 8 bases lay between the germline ends. As DNA, the CDR3 is TGTGCCAGCAGCTTGGGACTCCAAAATCAGCCCCAGCATTTT. This gives the protein CASSLGLQNQPQHF.

The chain joins TRBV4-1 to TRBJ2-3; 14 bases align to TRBD2. Germline-derived CDR1 and CDR2 are MGHRA and YSYEKL. Trimming removed 4 bases from V and 6 bases from J; junction bases left unmatched: 12. CDR3 length: 18 amino acids. CDR3 in DNA: TGCGCCAGCAGCCGCGTATCCGGACTAGCGGGGGGCGGCGATACGCAGTATTTT. This gives the protein CASSRVSGLAGGGDTQYF.

This clonotype was recorded many times. The chain combines TRBV7-9 with TRBJ2-7; 8 nucleotides line up with TRBD2. The V gene's germline CDR1 is SEHNR and CDR2 FQNEAQ (reference sequence). Germline trimming cut 5 bases from V and 0 bases from J; bases unmatched to any gene: 12. This CDR3 region has 17 residues. The chain's CDR3 is CASSIISSGGASYEQYF. The DNA for the CDR3 is TGTGCCAGCAGCATAATTAGTTCCGGGGGGGCCTCCTACGAGCAGTACTTC. The variable domain in full, completed from reference TRBV7-9 and TRBJ2-7, reads DTGVSQNPRHKITKRGQNVTFRCDPISEHNRLYWYRQTLGQGPEFLTYFQNEAQLEKSRLLSDRFSAERPKGSFSTLEIQRTEQGDSAMYLCASSIISSGGASYEQYFGPGTRLTVT.

V usage is TRBV9 and J usage is TRBJ2-3, with TRBD2 as a possible D gene (6 bases). From germline, CDR1 is SGDLS and CDR2 YYNGEE. V was shortened by 0 bases and J by 5 bases, with 13 bases between the two germline ends. This CDR3 contains 15 residues. Written as DNA, the CDR3 is TGTGCCAGCAGCGTAGACCGGGGGTGGATAGATACGCAGTATTTT. Protein: CASSVDRGWIDTQYF.

This clonotype was observed at least ten times. The chain couples TRBV6-1 to TRBJ2-2; D unclear. V was cut by 11 bases and J by 5 bases, with 9 bases left in between. Germline-derived CDR1 and CDR2 are MNHNS and SASEGT. This CDR3 is built from 11 residues. CDR3: CACFGTGELFF. As DNA, the CDR3 is TGTGCCTGCTTCGGGACCGGGGAGCTGTTTTTT.

The chain links TRBV27 to TRBJ2-1, with D perhaps given as TRBD1 or TRBD2 (5 bases each). The CDR3 loop spans 14 amino acids. CDR1 and CDR2 from the germline V gene are MNHEY and SMNVEV (reference sequence). V was cut by 3 bases and J by 6 bases, with 12 bases left in between. The CDR3 here is CASSFPGTGNEQFF. The CDR3 bases are TGTGCCAGCAGTTTCCCAGGGACGGGCAATGAGCAGTTCTTC.

This clonotype was found a few times. The rearrangement links TRBV7-9 to TRBJ2-7; tentative D call: TRBD1 (6 bases). The CDR3 runs 13 residues. V lost 5 bases, J lost 6 bases, and 14 bases lay in between. Germline-derived CDR1 and CDR2 are SEHNR and FQNEAQ (reference sequence). The CDR3 sequence is CASSNRDIGEQYF. DNA of the CDR3: TGTGCCAGCAGCAACAGGGACATCGGCGAGCAGTACTTC.

As for this clonotype: One end of the junction varies from germline; a read error may be responsible. The genes are TRBV7-7 and TRBJ2-3; TRBD1 is a possible D gene (6 bases). Germline loops: CDR1 SSHAT, CDR2 FNYEAQ (reference sequence). The CDR3 sequence is 14 residues long. The CDR3 DNA reads as TGTGCTAGCAGCTTAGGGACATCGGCAGATACGCAGTATTTT. Amino acid sequence: CASSLGTSADTQYF.

The chain joins TRBV19 to TRBJ2-7; 8 positions match TRBD2. Germline V lookup: CDR1 LNHDA, CDR2 SQIVND (reference sequence). The length of the CDR3 is 13 residues. After removal of 5 bases from V and 6 bases from J, the junction contained 6 bases not matched to a gene. The CDR3 spells CASSPGLAGEQYV. In nucleotides, the CDR3 is TGTGCCAGTAGTCCTGGACTAGCAGGCGAGCAGTACGTC.

This clonotype has only one observation. The genes are TRBV10-3 and TRBJ2-6, with D perhaps TRBD1 or TRBD2 (5 bases each). The CDR3 extends over 18 amino acids. Trimming took 1 base from V and 0 from J, leaving 13 bases between them. Germline values: CDR1 ENHRY, CDR2 SYGVKD. The CDR3 spells CAISEFWPGTSGANVLTF. Written as DNA, the CDR3 is TGTGCCATCAGTGAGTTTTGGCCAGGGACCTCTGGGGCCAACGTCCTGACTTTC.

A few counts support this clonotype. The genes are TRBV4-3 and TRBJ1-1; D remains unclear. Per germline, CDR1 LGHNA and CDR2 YSLEER. Trimming removed 1 base at V and 3 bases at J, with 9 bases between. This CDR3 is built from 14 residues. CDR3 loop: CASSQVEWDTEAFF. CDR3 nucleotides: TGCGCCAGCAGCCAAGTGGAGTGGGACACTGAAGCTTTCTTT.

This clonotype was observed at least ten times. The rearrangement uses TRBV7-6 and TRBJ2-5; D call uncertain. This CDR3 has 13 amino acids. The V end lost 0 bases, the J end lost 7 bases, and 9 bases lay between the germline ends. Germline values: CDR1 SGHVS, CDR2 FNYEAQ. The CDR3 nucleotides read TGTGCCAGCAGCTTAGCAGCGACAAGGACCCAGTACTTC. Translating gives CASSLAATRTQYF.

The chain recombines TRBV12-5 with TRBJ2-1, with D possibly TRBD1 on 5 matching bases. Trimming took off 5 bases at V and 6 bases at J, with 11 bases between the two ends. Germline V gene sequence: CDR1 LGHNT, CDR2 FRNRAP. This CDR3 contains 13 residues. CDR3 amino acids: CASGPWGLNEQFF. The CDR3 DNA follows: TGTGCTAGTGGTCCCTGGGGCCTCAATGAGCAGTTCTTC.